Here is one TCR beta chain with its context. These data come from a study of blood T cell repertoires in COVID-19. As for the study in general: Both acute and convalescent COVID-19 samples were obtained from the United States, Italy and Spain.

How the authors handled the data: Amplification from reference gene primers served as the basis for estimated nucleated cell counts. The assay was immunoSEQ multiplex PCR, and TCRdb's table has in-frame clones only and misses some. V and J calls and clone size are copied from that table; D and trimming were computed from the DNA. Here the sample spans roughly 140,000 clones, over 75% being singletons. Input material: PBMCs or T cells enriched from blood (not recorded which). This receptor was obtained from a man aged 45-65 years in a cohort exposed to, infected with or recovered from COVID-19 (not recorded which).

In DNA, the CDR3 is TGTGCCAGCAGCGATCGAGGGCGGCAGGACTATGGCTACACCTTC. This sequence encodes CASSDRGRQDYGYTF. The chain has TRBV9 and TRBJ1-2; D gene ambiguous. V lost 3 bases and J lost 3, with 15 bases in between. The CDR3 loop spans 15 amino acids. The germline gives CDR1 SGDLS, CDR2 YYNGEE.